The 30 T cell receptor beta chains listed next were all sequenced from one sample in a study of blood T cell repertoires in COVID-19. Profiled with immunoSEQ multiplex PCR; TCRdb holds only in-frame clones, not every one. The sample shows some 140,000 clones, nearly 80% of them seen only once. The specimen was peripheral blood. The receptors originated from a man older than 75 with acute or convalescent COVID-19.

The V call is TRBV4-1, the J call TRBJ2-2; D possibly corresponds to TRBD1 (6 bases). This CDR3 spans 17 amino acids. Trimming left V 2 bases short and J 3 bases short, with 16 bases between. Germline-derived CDR1 and CDR2 are MGHRA and YSYEKL. The chain's CDR3 is CASSQFTGSIDTGELFF. CDR3 nucleotide sequence: TGCGCCAGCAGCCAATTTACAGGGAGTATAGACACCGGGGAGCTGTTTTTT.

This clone appeared a few times. V usage is TRBV4-3 and J usage is TRBJ1-1, with D possibly TRBD1 on 6 matching bases. The germline gives CDR1 LGHNA, CDR2 YSLEER. V shed 1 base and J shed 5 bases, with 11 bases lying between them. This CDR3 region has 14 residues. The CDR3 DNA reads as TGCGCCAGCAGCCAAGCTACAGGGTTGACTGAAGCTTTCTTT. Its protein product is CASSQATGLTEAFF.

The genes are TRBV28 and TRBJ1-2; D unresolved. Germline V gene data show CDR1 as MDHEN and CDR2 as SYDVKM. This CDR3 is built from 14 residues. The V end lost 3 bases, the J end lost 2 bases, and 10 bases lay between the germline ends. The CDR3 reads CASSFVRQNYGYTF. CDR3 nucleotides: TGTGCCAGCAGTTTCGTCAGGCAAAACTATGGCTACACCTTC.

The chain carries TRBV7-2 and TRBJ1-2, with 8 bases lining up with TRBD1. This CDR3 has 16 residues. J gave up 0 bases and V 3 bases, and 6 bases lay outside the gene matches. Germline CDR1 SGHTA, CDR2 FQGNSA. The CDR3 sequence is CASSLPGQGANYGYTF. CDR3 in DNA: TGTGCCAGCAGCTTGCCCGGACAGGGCGCTAACTATGGCTACACCTTC.

V and J are TRBV2 and TRBJ2-3, with D maybe TRBD1 (6 bases). Trimming took off 5 bases at V and 0 bases at J, with 18 bases between the two ends. Germline CDR1 SNHLY, CDR2 FYNNEI. The CDR3 extends over 17 amino acids. CDR3 sequence reads: CASSSPPGTPSTDTQYF. CDR3 coding DNA: TGTGCCAGCAGTTCTCCCCCCGGGACACCTAGCACAGATACGCAGTATTTT.

The chain couples TRBV7-9 to TRBJ2-7; the D is unclear. Germline CDR1 is SEHNR and CDR2 is FQNEAQ (reference sequence). Trimming shortened V by 3 bases and J by 4 bases, and 10 bases separated the two germline ends. The CDR3 runs 13 residues. CDR3 DNA: TGTGCCAGCAGCTTCGGTGTACAGTACGAGCAGTACGTC. Amino acid sequence: CASSFGVQYEQYV.

The genes are TRBV6-5 and TRBJ1-2, with D perhaps matching TRBD1 (6 bases). The CDR3 is 12 residues long. The V and J ends lost 4 bases and 6 bases respectively, with 9 bases between them. The germline gives CDR1 MNHEY, CDR2 SVGAGI. The chain's CDR3 is CASSLQGHGYTF. CDR3 sequence (DNA): TGTGCCAGCAGTTTACAGGGCCATGGCTACACCTTC.

The gene calls are TRBV28 and TRBJ1-2; tentatively, D is TRBD1 (6 bases). Trimming pared 2 bases from V and 8 bases from J, leaving 21 bases between. CDR1 and CDR2 from the germline V gene are MDHEN and SYDVKM. The CDR3 covers 16 residues. CDR3 DNA: TGTGCCAGCAGTTTACCCTGGGGGAGCGGGGGGCAAGGCTACACCTTC. Translation: CASSLPWGSGGQGYTF.

This clone was detected only a few times. The V gene is TRBV11-3, the J gene TRBJ2-1, with a weak D call TRBD2 (5 bases). The CDR3 is made up of 14 amino acids. V shed 5 bases and J shed 5 bases, with 13 bases lying between them. Germline assignment: CDR1 SGHNT and CDR2 YENEEA. The CDR3 DNA reads as TGTGCCAGCAGCCTAACGGACTCAAACAATGAGCAGTTCTTC. Its translation: CASSLTDSNNEQFF.

The chain has TRBV14 and TRBJ1-4; maybe TRBD1 (6 bases). This CDR3 has 17 residues. The V and J ends lost 1 base and 7 bases respectively, with 19 bases between them. Germline V gives CDR1 SGHDN, CDR2 FVKESK. CDR3 sequence (DNA): TGTGCCAGCAGCCAAGGGGTTCGGACAGTCGTTTTTGAAAAACTGTTTTTT. It yields the protein CASSQGVRTVVFEKLFF.

The V call is TRBV2, the J call TRBJ2-5; no definite D call. The V end was cut by 2 bases, the J end by 4 bases, with 11 bases between. Germline assignment: CDR1 SNHLY and CDR2 FYNNEI. The CDR3 is made up of 14 amino acids. The CDR3 sequence: CASSETNPRETQYF. CDR3 bases: TGTGCCAGCAGTGAAACTAACCCCCGAGAGACCCAGTACTTC.

A single count supports this clone. The chain employs TRBV28 and TRBJ2-5; possibly TRBD1 for D (6 bases). CDR3 length: 15 amino acids. The germline gives CDR1 MDHEN, CDR2 SYDVKM. V dropped 5 bases and J dropped 1 base, with 14 bases sitting between them. CDR3 amino acids: CASSITGTPQETQYF. The CDR3 DNA reads as TGTGCCAGCAGTATAACAGGGACCCCCCAAGAGACCCAGTACTTC.

The chain has TRBV7-2 and TRBJ2-7; TRBD2 matches at 10 bases. The CDR3 spans 14 residues. Germline assignment: CDR1 SGHTA and CDR2 FQGNSA. Losses at the gene ends were 8 bases for V and 0 bases for J; bases not matched to a gene: 4. CDR3 nucleotide sequence: TGTGCCAGCGGAAAGCGGGGGGGCTCCTACGAGCAGTACTTC. It yields the protein CASGKRGGSYEQYF.

The CDR3 DNA is TGTGCCAGTAGTATGACAGGGGTTCAGGGCTACTATGGCTACACCTTC. It encodes CASSMTGVQGYYGYTF. The chain combines TRBV19 with TRBJ1-2; TRBD1 agrees at 8 bases. V was clipped by 3 bases and J by 3 bases; unmatched bases: 9. CDR3 length: 16 amino acids. Germline CDR1 LNHDA, CDR2 SQIVND (reference sequence).

This clone was counted only a few times. V and J are TRBV3-1 (or the pseudogene TRBV3-2) and TRBJ1-6; D is uncertain. The V end lost 2 bases, the J end lost 10 bases, and 12 bases lay between the germline ends. Germline CDR1 is LGHDT and CDR2 is YNNKEL (reference sequence). The CDR3 covers 14 residues. The CDR3 here is CASSQSHRGSPLHF. CDR3 bases: TGTGCCAGCAGCCAAAGCCACCGAGGATCACCCCTCCACTTT.

V is TRBV19 and J is TRBJ1-5; 11 bases map to TRBD1. J lost 7 bases, V lost 3 bases, and 5 bases had no gene match. The CDR3 sequence is 15 residues long. The germline CDR1 and CDR2 sequences are LNHDA and SQIVND (reference sequence). The CDR3 loop reads CASSMGTGGYQPQHF. For the CDR3, the DNA is TGTGCCAGTAGTATGGGGACAGGGGGTTACCAGCCCCAGCATTTT.

V is TRBV6-5 and J is TRBJ2-3; D possibly corresponds to TRBD2 (5 bases). The CDR3 contains 15 residues. Trimming took 0 bases from V and 2 from J, leaving 9 bases between them. Germline CDR1 reads MNHEY; CDR2 reads SVGAGI. The CDR3 sequence: CASSYSSGYTDTQYF. In nucleotides, the CDR3 is TGTGCCAGCAGTTACTCCAGCGGCTACACAGATACGCAGTATTTT.

The chain carries TRBV14 and TRBJ2-7, with D possibly TRBD1 on 7 matching bases. This CDR3 is 15 amino acids long. Germline V gene sequence: CDR1 SGHDN, CDR2 FVKESK. V was cut by 4 bases and J by 6 bases, with 19 bases left in between. CDR3 loop: CASSPRTVRGAEQYF. The CDR3 nucleotides read TGTGCCAGCAGCCCGCGGACCGTCAGGGGGGCCGAGCAGTACTTC.

In its sample, this clone was seen once. The chain employs TRBV12-5 and TRBJ1-1; 9 bases are shared with TRBD1. The CDR3 consists of 17 residues. Germline trimming cut 3 bases from V and 5 bases from J; bases unmatched to any gene: 13. Germline-derived CDR1 and CDR2 are LGHNT and FRNRAP. The CDR3 DNA reads as TGTGCTAGTGGTTTCTTCCTTCCCCAGACAGGGGGAACTGAAGCTTTCTTT. Translated, it gives CASGFFLPQTGGTEAFF.

The chain has TRBV7-2 and TRBJ1-4; TRBD1 matches at 7 bases. This CDR3 region has 14 residues. V lost 4 bases, J lost 10 bases, and 9 bases stayed unmatched. Germline values: CDR1 SGHTA, CDR2 FQGNSA. The chain's CDR3 is CASSSRRGGGKLFF. DNA of the CDR3: TGTGCCAGCAGCTCAAGAAGAGGGGGCGGAAAACTGTTTTTT.

The V and J genes are TRBV6-2 or TRBV6-3 and TRBJ1-2, with TRBD1 matching 8 bases. Germline values: CDR1 MNHEY, CDR2 SVGEGT. The CDR3 totals 16 residues. Germline trimming cut 5 bases from V and 7 bases from J; bases unmatched to any gene: 15. The CDR3 loop reads CASSQGTGTGLIGYTF. As DNA, the CDR3 is TGTGCCAGCAGTCAAGGGACCGGGACAGGATTAATTGGCTACACCTTC.

The chain is built from TRBV28 and TRBJ1-6, with D possibly TRBD1 on 5 matching bases. V was clipped by 7 bases and J by 9 bases, with 10 bases between them. CDR3 length: 12 residues. CDR1 MDHEN and CDR2 SYDVKM come from the germline V gene. The CDR3 DNA follows: TGTGCCAGCAACAACAGGATTTCACCCCTCCACTTT. Translation: CASNNRISPLHF. The full variable domain, its missing parts supplied by reference TRBV28 and TRBJ1-6, is DVKVTQSSRYLVKRTGEKVFLECVQDMDHENMFWYRQDPGLGLRLIYFSYDVKMKEKGDIPEGYSVSREKKERFSLILESASTNQTSMYLCASNNRISPLHFGNGTRLTVT.

The chain couples TRBV7-8 to TRBJ1-3; a possible D gene is TRBD1 (5 bases). Trimming took 0 bases from V and 5 from J, leaving 14 bases between them. The CDR3 has 16 residues. CDR1 and CDR2 (germline): SGHVS, FQNEAQ. The CDR3 loop reads CASSLASVQGRNTIYF. The CDR3 nucleotides are TGTGCCAGCAGCTTAGCTTCAGTCCAGGGAAGAAACACCATATATTTT.

This clone occurred a few times. The rearrangement uses TRBV5-4 and TRBJ2-7; D remains unclear. Trimming took 2 bases from V and 0 from J, leaving 9 bases between them. The CDR3 totals 14 residues. Germline V gene data show CDR1 as SGHNT and CDR2 as YYREEE (reference sequence). The CDR3 DNA reads TGTGCCAGCAGCTTAAGCCCCATCTCCTACGAGCAGTACTTC. This codes for CASSLSPISYEQYF.

This clone occurred a few times. As DNA, the CDR3 is TGCGCCAGCAGCATAACCGGGACAGGGGTCGATGGCTACACCTTC. Residues: CASSITGTGVDGYTF. This chain links TRBV4-3 with TRBJ1-2; 10 nucleotides line up with TRBD1. Germline V gene lookup returns CDR1 LGHNA and CDR2 YSLEER. The CDR3 runs to 15 residues. V gave up 5 bases and J gave up 6 bases; unmatched junction bases: 9.

This clone occurred once. The chain joins TRBV5-1 to TRBJ1-3; D is uncertain. The V end lost 4 bases, the J end lost 0 bases, and 8 bases lay between the germline ends. Per germline, CDR1 SGHRS and CDR2 YFSETQ. The CDR3 has 14 residues. The CDR3 DNA is TGCGCCAGCAGCGGCCAGAACTCTGGAAACACCATATATTTT. Its protein product is CASSGQNSGNTIYF.

V and J are TRBV7-8 and TRBJ1-5; the D is unclear. Germline CDR1 reads SGHVS; CDR2 reads FQNEAQ. CDR3 length: 15 residues. V was trimmed by 5 bases and J by 6 bases, leaving 17 bases between them. CDR3 amino acids: CASSPAPGAAQPQHF. The CDR3 coding sequence is TGTGCCAGCAGCCCCGCTCCGGGAGCGGCTCAGCCCCAGCATTTT.

This clone turned up a few times. This chain uses TRBV7-2 with TRBJ1-2; D is uncertain. The germline CDR1 and CDR2 sequences are SGHTA and FQGNSA. V shed 4 bases and J shed 0 bases, with 3 bases lying between them. The CDR3 totals 12 residues. For the CDR3, the DNA is TGTGCCAGCAGCTATACTAACTATGGCTACACCTTC. The encoded protein is CASSYTNYGYTF.

This chain links TRBV18 with TRBJ2-7; no definite D call. The CDR3 consists of 13 residues. Trimming shortened V by 0 bases and J by 1 base, and 4 bases separated the two germline ends. Per the germline V gene, CDR1 is KGHSH and CDR2 is LQKENI. This CDR3 is CASSPPRSYEQYF. Here the CDR3 DNA reads TGTGCCAGCTCACCACCGAGGTCCTACGAGCAGTACTTC.

There are many counts of this clone. The rearrangement joins TRBV21-1 to TRBJ2-2; the listed D gene, TRBD2, was not tested against the DNA. TRBV21-1 is a pseudogene locus. The length of the CDR3 is 17 residues. This CDR3 reads CASSKEPDLANTGELFF. The CDR3 nucleotides are TGTGCCAGCAGCAAAGAACCCGACCTAGCGAACACCGGGGAGCTGTTTTTT.